This note documents a single T cell receptor (beta chain) sequence. Its specific antigen is unknown. Base-call qualities are not available, and no considerably larger clone is one nucleotide away. This specimen comes from a study of naive CD8 T cells in extremely preterm neonates (dated by TCRdb to the late 2010s). With regard to the full study: An age range of 25-50 years is given for the adult participants in the abstract, whereas a range of 20-50 years is given in the methods. TCRbeta CDR3 repertoires of sorted naive CD8+ T cells were compared across four age groups: extremely preterm neonates, term neonates, young children and adults. The paper's findings and limits, for the study overall: Preterm neonates shared more CDR3 nucleotide sequences (approximately 2.5%) than term neonates (around 0.4%), young children (around 0.03%) and adults (roughly 0.01%). Preterm neonates had significantly lower iChao1 richness than all other age groups (p < 0.05) and an even clone distribution, indicating a less rich repertoire. Preterm CDR3s were shorter, with fewer N additions and less junctional trimming, and were closer to germline than those of older groups. Prospective longitudinal studies of preterm and term neonates were called for by the authors so that T cell development could be tracked within individuals. A small sample size and variable productive template counts among preterm samples were noted by the authors as limitations.

Looking up the germline V gene yields CDR1 MNHNS and CDR2 SASEGT. The CDR3 runs 13 residues from the cysteine to the phenylalanine. CDR3 DNA is the only sequence kept; it has 39 bases, read in frame from the first base. The V end loses 6 bases and the J end loses 0 bases, and a stretch of 8 bases separates them. TCRbeta CDR3 regions were amplified from genomic DNA by a two-step, bias-controlled multiplex PCR. Primers specific for every TRBV and TRBJ gene segment were included in the multiplex PCR. TCRbeta repertoire data were generated with the immunoSEQ Assay. Per the original workflow: To merge closely related sequences, reads went through filtering and clustering using a relative-frequency ratio and a modified nearest-neighbor algorithm. V, D and J gene assignments for CDR3 sequences followed IMGT annotation. Template counts were normalized for PCR amplification bias and quantified against synthetic TCR CDR3 analog sequences. Only unique productive sequences, defined as in-frame CDR3 sequences lacking stop codons, were included in the analyses. The immunoSEQ Analyzer software was used to compute clonality, defined as 1 minus Pielou's evenness, and iChao1 richness. JMP was used for statistical testing, with Student's t-test or a non-parametric test applied depending on Shapiro-Wilk normality results. Held by TCRdb, this immuneACCESS table contains in-frame sequences only and omits some clones. Under half of the omission traces to an unresolved V gene where checked; the cause of the rest is unknown. The DNA was the basis for D and trimming; V, J and clone size are from that table. The sample table lists approximately 6,000 clones, 95% to 98% of them with a count of one. The ten biggest clones cover about 1.2% of the sample.

The peripheral blood donors were five healthy children aged roughly 15-60 months who were having elective routine surgery, plus five healthy nonsmoking adults. A FACSAria III cell sorter was used to sort live, Annexin V-negative naive CD8+ T cells (CD3+CD8+CD45RA+CCR7+). Between roughly 18,000 and 110,000 naive CD8+ T cells were sorted per sample. Ficoll-Paque density gradient centrifugation of diluted blood was used to isolate mononuclear cells. Mononuclear cells were cryopreserved in about 10% DMSO with around 90% FBS and stored long term at -150°C before sorting. Annexin V and antibodies against CD3, CD8, CCR7 and CD45RA were used to stain the thawed cells. The DNeasy Blood and Tissue Kit was used to extract genomic DNA from sorted cell pellets that had been snap-frozen.

In this chain, TRBV6-1 is recombined with TRBJ1-2; matching of 5 bases hints at TRBD1 as the D gene. Sample: naive CD8+ T cells from blood. The TCR originated in a human donor in good health. Read as DNA, the sequence is TGTGCCAGCAGGGGGGGGGCTAACTATGGCTACACCTTC. It specifies CASRGGANYGYTF.